The 27 T cell receptor beta chains presented below share a single source sample, sequenced in a study of cytomegalovirus exposure and HLA in healthy donors. The PCR was carried out with 60 Vbeta primers and 13 Jbeta primers. Some clones are missing from TCRdb's copy, which holds only in-frame ones; the method was immunoSEQ multiplex PCR. The data show 150,000 or so clones, around 68% seen once. The sample taken for sequencing was PBMCs. Receptors were obtained from a man aged 25-45 years in good health and CMV-seropositive.

The table lists this clone with a few counts. V gene TRBV9 combines with J gene TRBJ1-2; the D is unclear. V lost 2 bases and J lost 2, with 10 bases in between. CDR1 SGDLS and CDR2 YYNGEE come from the germline V gene. The CDR3 contains 14 residues. CDR3 region: CASSVATTNYGYTF. Written as DNA, the CDR3 is TGTGCCAGCAGCGTTGCGACAACGAACTATGGCTACACCTTC.

The V gene is TRBV6-5, the J gene TRBJ2-1; a possible D gene is TRBD2 (5 bases). Germline CDR1 and CDR2: MNHEY and SVGAGI. V was shortened by 6 bases and J by 0 bases, with 12 bases between the two germline ends. CDR3 length: 15 residues. The CDR3, as DNA: TGTGCCAGCAGCCCCGGAGGACGCTCCTACAATGAGCAGTTCTTC. It yields the protein CASSPGGRSYNEQFF.

The chain combines TRBV5-6 with TRBJ2-7; 8 nucleotides align to TRBD1. The germline V gene encodes CDR1 SGHDT and CDR2 YYEEEE. J was trimmed by 2 bases and V by 4 bases; bases with no gene match: 14. This CDR3 region has 17 residues. The CDR3 region has the DNA TGTGCCAGCAGCCTCTCCAGGACAGGGATGCGAACCTACGAGCAGTACTTC. Protein: CASSLSRTGMRTYEQYF.

The chain uses TRBV28 and TRBJ2-7, with 8 bases lining up with TRBD1. Trimming cost V 5 bases and J 2 bases; bases outside gene matches: 17. This CDR3 is 18 amino acids long. Germline CDR1 reads MDHEN; CDR2 reads SYDVKM. CDR3 coding DNA: TGTGCCAGCAGTGACAATCTGATGAACGACAGGGGAACCTACGAGCAGTACTTC. Its protein product is CASSDNLMNDRGTYEQYF.

J is TRBJ1-1 and V is TRBV7-9; D unclear. The CDR3 has 12 residues. Per germline, CDR1 SEHNR and CDR2 FQNEAQ (reference sequence). The V end lost 1 base, the J end lost 6 bases, and 6 bases lay between the germline ends. CDR3 bases: TGTGCCAGCAGCTTAGTTAGCTCTGAAGCTTTCTTT. It encodes CASSLVSSEAFF.

The rearrangement uses TRBV27 and TRBJ2-7; D is possibly TRBD2 (6 bases). The V and J ends lost 5 bases and 0 bases respectively, with 14 bases between them. The CDR3 loop spans 15 amino acids. The germline V gene encodes CDR1 MNHEY and CDR2 SMNVEV (reference sequence). The CDR3 is CASSPLGGISYEQYF. For the CDR3, the DNA is TGTGCCAGCAGTCCCCTCGGCGGGATCTCCTACGAGCAGTACTTC.

The chain couples TRBV6-5 to TRBJ2-5; D is undetermined. The J call is in doubt because the DNA end fits TRBJ2-7 better. The CDR3 is made up of 11 amino acids. CDR1 is MNHEY and CDR2 is SVGAGI in the germline V gene. The DNA for the CDR3 is TGTGCCAGCAGTGCAGGATACGAGCAGTACTTC. Its translation is CASSAGYEQYF.

The genes are TRBV4-2 and TRBJ2-5, with 10 bases fitting TRBD2. Germline V gives CDR1 LGHNA, CDR2 YNFKEQ. J was trimmed by 5 bases and V by 0 bases; bases with no gene match: 12. This CDR3 has 18 residues. The CDR3 DNA is TGTGCCAGCAGCCAAGATGTAGCGGGAGGAGGGGCTGGGGAGACCCAGTACTTC. Translating it yields CASSQDVAGGGAGETQYF.

The rearrangement links TRBV30 to TRBJ2-5; D is unresolved. The end of the DNA aligns better with TRBJ2-7, so the J call may be wrong. Germline-derived CDR1 and CDR2 are GTSNPN and SVGIG (reference sequence). The CDR3 has 13 amino acids. The CDR3 DNA is TGTGCCTGGAGGAAACTTCAGAACTACGAGCAGTACTTC. Translation gives CAWRKLQNYEQYF.

The DNA for the CDR3 is TGTGCCAGCAGCTGGGACAGAAATGAAAAACTGTTTTTT. Translation gives CASSWDRNEKLFF. The rearrangement links TRBV7-9 to TRBJ1-4; the match to TRBD1 covers 7 bases. CDR1 and CDR2 (germline): SEHNR, FQNEAQ (reference sequence). With V trimmed by 4 bases and J by 5 bases, 1 base remained unmatched. This CDR3 spans 13 amino acids.

The chain couples TRBV5-6 to TRBJ1-1; TRBD1 matches 7 bases. The CDR3 has 12 amino acids. The junction had 3 bases not matched to a gene; V was cut back by 2 bases and J by 8 bases. The germline V gene has CDR1 SGHDT and CDR2 YYEEEE. CDR3 sequence reads: CASSLPGQEAFF. CDR3 sequence (DNA): TGTGCCAGCAGCTTACCGGGACAGGAAGCTTTCTTT.

V is TRBV19 and J is TRBJ1-6; TRBD1 is a possible D gene (5 bases). The CDR3 is 14 residues long. Germline lookup yields CDR1 LNHDA and CDR2 SQIVND (reference sequence). Trimming stripped 3 bases from V and 6 bases from J, with 9 bases between. The CDR3 DNA follows: TGTGCCAGTAGTATTAGGGACTTTAATTCACCCCTCCACTTT. Translation: CASSIRDFNSPLHF.

The rearrangement uses TRBV5-1 and TRBJ2-1; the match to TRBD1 covers 7 bases. CDR1 is SGHRS, CDR2 YFSETQ, per germline. V was pared by 0 bases and J by 4 bases, with 7 bases of the junction left unmatched. This CDR3 region has 16 residues. CDR3 bases: TGCGCCAGCAGCTTGGAGGGATGGGGACAGTACAATGAGCAGTTCTTC. Residues: CASSLEGWGQYNEQFF.

This clone was observed a few times. The junction shows a germline mismatch at one end, possibly a read error. V usage is TRBV28 and J usage is TRBJ1-5; D gene ambiguous. The germline gives CDR1 MDHEN, CDR2 SYDVKM. The CDR3 is 11 residues long. CDR3 in DNA: TGTGCCAGCAGTTTAGAGGGAGTTCAATATTTT. This translates into CASSLEGVQYF.

The chain couples TRBV28 to TRBJ1-5; D remains ambiguous. The CDR3 runs to 12 residues. V shed 4 bases and J shed 8 bases, with 9 bases lying between them. Germline V CDR1 and CDR2: MDHEN, SYDVKM. DNA for the CDR3: TGTGCCAGCAGTTCCGCAGTGAAGCCCCAGCATTTT. Amino acid sequence: CASSSAVKPQHF.

This CDR3 reads CASSSYAGPHYEQYF. CDR3 nucleotides: TGTGCCAGCAGCTCCTATGCGGGACCGCATTACGAGCAGTACTTC. The chain has TRBV11-3 and TRBJ2-7; D possibly corresponds to TRBD2 (6 bases). V was trimmed by 4 bases and J by 4 bases, leaving 17 bases between them. This CDR3 has 15 residues. CDR1 and CDR2 (germline): SGHNT, YENEEA.

This clone came up a few times. The chain employs TRBV7-2 and TRBJ2-5, with D possibly matching TRBD2 (6 bases). Germline values: CDR1 SGHTA, CDR2 FQGNSA. The V and J ends lost 5 bases and 2 bases respectively, with 15 bases between them. This CDR3 spans 15 amino acids. This CDR3 is CASSPGTVYQETQYF. The DNA for the CDR3 is TGTGCCAGCAGCCCCGGGACTGTGTATCAAGAGACCCAGTACTTC.

V and J are TRBV2 and TRBJ1-5; D not certain. V was pared by 6 bases and J by 0 bases, with 9 bases between. Looked up from germline, CDR1 is SNHLY and CDR2 is FYNNEI. The CDR3 runs 14 residues. This CDR3 reads CASRVGSSNQPQHF. For the CDR3, the DNA is TGTGCCAGCAGGGTTGGCAGTAGCAATCAGCCCCAGCATTTT.

This clone was counted between two and nine times. A junction boundary mismatches the germline segment, possibly from a read error. The rearrangement uses TRBV6-1 and TRBJ1-1; 9 positions agree with TRBD1. The CDR3 is 16 residues long. Germline CDR1 is MNHNS and CDR2 is SASEGT. The CDR3 DNA sequence: TGTGCCAGCAGGGAAGACTCCGGGACAGGGTCGTTGAGGGCTTTCTTT. It specifies CASREDSGTGSLRAFF.

This clone was counted between two and nine times. V and J are TRBV2 and TRBJ1-1; a weak D match, TRBD1 (5 bases). V was cut by 6 bases and J by 5 bases, with 16 bases left in between. The CDR3 contains 14 residues. CDR1 is SNHLY and CDR2 is FYNNEI in the germline V gene. Here the CDR3 reads CASSESGSQTEAFF. CDR3 bases: TGTGCCAGCAGCGAATCAGGGTCCCAGACTGAAGCTTTCTTT.

CDR3 loop: CASSYRGSSNYGYTF. CDR3 bases: TGTGCCAGCAGTTACAGGGGGAGTTCTAACTATGGCTACACCTTC. V and J are TRBV6-6 and TRBJ1-2; D perhaps matches TRBD1 (6 bases). The germline gives CDR1 MNHNY, CDR2 SVGAGI (reference sequence). CDR3 length: 15 residues. Trimming stripped 2 bases from V and 0 bases from J, with 10 bases between.

The CDR3 loop is CASTFGQKQYF. CDR3 in DNA: TGTGCCAGCACCTTTGGACAGAAGCAGTACTTC. The V gene is TRBV6-1, the J gene TRBJ2-7; possibly TRBD1 for D (6 bases). The CDR3 totals 11 residues. From germline, CDR1 is MNHNS and CDR2 SASEGT. V lost 7 bases and J lost 8, with 12 bases in between.

For the CDR3, the DNA is TGTGCCAGCAGTGATTCGGACAGGGGCGACACCGGGGAGCTGTTTTTT. The encoded protein is CASSDSDRGDTGELFF. The gene calls are TRBV6-4 and TRBJ2-2; 9 bases agree with TRBD1. CDR3 size: 16 residues. Looked up from germline, CDR1 is MRHNA and CDR2 is SNTAGT. V lost 3 bases and J lost 3; bases outside the gene matches: 5.

This clone was picked up a small number of times. The V gene is TRBV9, the J gene TRBJ2-5, with 10 bases matching TRBD1. Unmatched junction bases numbered 0, after V lost 0 bases and J lost 1 base. The CDR3 extends over 15 amino acids. Germline CDR1 SGDLS, CDR2 YYNGEE. CDR3 amino acids: CASSVGTGGQETQYF. As DNA, the CDR3 is TGTGCCAGCAGCGTAGGGACAGGGGGCCAAGAGACCCAGTACTTC.

This clone was detected only a few times. This chain links TRBV7-2 with TRBJ1-2; 9 nucleotides match TRBD1. With 4 bases clipped from V and 8 bases from J, the junction kept 5 bases outside the gene matches. The germline V gene has CDR1 SGHTA and CDR2 FQGNSA. The CDR3 is made up of 13 amino acids. The CDR3 bases are TGTGCCAGCAGCTCCCGGGACAGGGACGGCTACACCTTC. Translation gives CASSSRDRDGYTF.

This clone appeared a single time. The chain uses TRBV5-4 and TRBJ1-1; D gene uncertain. The CDR3 consists of 14 residues. V dropped 2 bases and J dropped 0 bases, with 8 bases sitting between them. Germline V gives CDR1 SGHNT, CDR2 YYREEE (reference sequence). The CDR3 sequence is CASSLDQMNTEAFF. The CDR3, as DNA: TGTGCCAGCAGCTTAGATCAGATGAACACTGAAGCTTTCTTT.

This clone was found once. This sequence joins TRBV7-8 and TRBJ1-2; the D is unclear. The CDR3 length is 14 residues. CDR1 SGHVS and CDR2 FQNEAQ come from the germline V gene. V gave up 1 base and J gave up 8 bases, with 14 bases separating them. The CDR3 loop is CASSLGPPDCGYTF. DNA for the CDR3: TGTGCCAGCAGCTTAGGGCCCCCAGACTGCGGCTACACCTTC.